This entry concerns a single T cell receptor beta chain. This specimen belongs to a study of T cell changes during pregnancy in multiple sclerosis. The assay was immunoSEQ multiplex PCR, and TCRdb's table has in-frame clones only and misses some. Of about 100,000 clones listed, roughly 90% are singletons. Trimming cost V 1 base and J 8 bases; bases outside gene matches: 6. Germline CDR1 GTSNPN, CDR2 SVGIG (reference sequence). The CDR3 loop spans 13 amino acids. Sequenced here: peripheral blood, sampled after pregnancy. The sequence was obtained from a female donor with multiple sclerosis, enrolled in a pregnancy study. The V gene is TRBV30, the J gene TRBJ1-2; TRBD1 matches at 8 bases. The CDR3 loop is CAWSAGQAWGYTF. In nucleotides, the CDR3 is TGTGCCTGGAGTGCGGGACAGGCGTGGGGCTACACCTTC.